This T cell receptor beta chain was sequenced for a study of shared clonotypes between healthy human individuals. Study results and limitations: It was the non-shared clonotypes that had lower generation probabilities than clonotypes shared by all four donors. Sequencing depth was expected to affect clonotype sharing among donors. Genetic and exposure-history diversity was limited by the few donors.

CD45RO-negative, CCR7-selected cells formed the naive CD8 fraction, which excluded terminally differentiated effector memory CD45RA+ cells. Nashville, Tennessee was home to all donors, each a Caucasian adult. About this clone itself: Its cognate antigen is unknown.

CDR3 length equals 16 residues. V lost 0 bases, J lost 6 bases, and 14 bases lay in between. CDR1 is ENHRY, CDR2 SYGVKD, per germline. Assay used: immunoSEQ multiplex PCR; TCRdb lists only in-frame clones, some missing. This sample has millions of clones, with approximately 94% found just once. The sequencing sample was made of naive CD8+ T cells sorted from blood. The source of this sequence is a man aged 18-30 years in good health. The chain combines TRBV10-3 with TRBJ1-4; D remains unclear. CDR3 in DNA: TGTGCCATCAGTGAGTCGAATCGGGGAAATCATGAAAAACTGTTTTTT. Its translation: CAISESNRGNHEKLFF.